The sequence of this T cell receptor beta chain was determined in a study of shared clonotypes between healthy human individuals. The assay was carried out at the deep level. This table comes from immunoSEQ multiplex PCR, and its TCRdb copy is limited to in-frame clones, with some not included. Found here are around 700,000 clones, 73% of them singletons; the top ten hold around 2%. The V gene's germline CDR1 is MNHEY and CDR2 SMNVEV (reference sequence). The V gene end was trimmed by 8 bases and the J gene end by 6 bases; junction bases not matched to a gene: 10. The CDR3 covers 13 residues. Only Caucasian adults living in Nashville, Tennessee served as donors.

The V and J genes are TRBV27 and TRBJ2-7; 7 bases align to TRBD2. The sample taken for sequencing was memory CD4+ T cells sorted from blood. The subset: CD45RA-negative fraction. This TCR came from a woman aged 30 to 39 in good health. In nucleotides, the CDR3 is TGTGCCAGCCGGGGGGTAGCGGGTCCCGAGCAGTACTTC. Residues: CASRGVAGPEQYF.